The 19 T cell receptor beta chains presented below share a single source sample, sequenced in a study of CD8 T cells in ankylosing spondylitis. Each CDR3 protein gets one entry after TCRdb re-called the 5' RACE reads with MiXCR. The table has about 250,000 distinct CDR3 sequences, over 30% seen once; the top ten hold about 4.2%. Sequenced sample: blood, either unsorted or a sorted T cell fraction (not recorded which). The receptors originated from a male donor with ankylosing spondylitis or in good health (not recorded which).

This chain joins TRBV20-1 and TRBJ1-2; D remains ambiguous. The V gene's germline CDR1 is DFQATT and CDR2 SNEGSKA (reference sequence). The V gene lost 3 bases and the J gene lost 0 bases, with 5 bases spanning the gap. The length of the CDR3 is 12 residues. Written as DNA, the CDR3 is TGCAGTGCTAGCTCGCCTAACTATGGCTACACCTTC. As protein: CSASSPNYGYTF.

The gene calls are TRBV6-1 and TRBJ2-7; D not resolved. The CDR3 contains 15 residues. Germline assignment: CDR1 MNHNS and CDR2 SASEGT. V dropped 2 bases and J dropped 7 bases, with 18 bases sitting between them. CDR3 coding DNA: TGTGCCAGCAGTGAATTCGGTTATGACGGAAGGGAGCAGTACTTC. Translation gives CASSEFGYDGREQYF.

The CDR3 protein is CSARAGTTLNNEQFF. DNA for the CDR3: TGCAGTGCTAGAGCCGGGACAACCCTTAACAATGAGCAGTTCTTC. The chain uses TRBV20-1 and TRBJ2-1; TRBD1 is a possible D gene (6 bases). V was trimmed by 1 base and J by 5 bases, leaving 15 bases between them. This CDR3 comprises 15 residues. Germline values: CDR1 DFQATT, CDR2 SNEGSKA (reference sequence).

This clonotype has more than one count but fewer than ten. The chain joins TRBV20-1 to TRBJ2-2; D might be TRBD1 (5 bases). The CDR3 runs 13 residues. V was cut by 6 bases and J by 0 bases, with 8 bases left in between. The V gene's germline CDR1 is DFQATT and CDR2 SNEGSKA (reference sequence). The DNA for the CDR3 is TGCAGTGCGAGACAGTCGAACACCGGGGAGCTGTTTTTT. This gives the protein CSARQSNTGELFF.

This clonotype came up a few times. The chain carries TRBV7-9 and TRBJ2-5, with a tentative D call TRBD2 (5 bases). Trimming left V 5 bases short and J 5 bases short, with 18 bases between. CDR1 and CDR2 (germline): SEHNR, FQNEAQ (reference sequence). This CDR3 is built from 15 residues. In DNA form, the CDR3 reads TGTGCCAGCAGCCCACCGTTGAGGGCCGAGGAGACCCAGTACTTC. Translated: CASSPPLRAEETQYF.

This clonotype was counted between two and nine times. DNA for the CDR3: TGCGCCAGCAGCTTGCAAGGGACAACCGGGGAGCTGTTTTTT. It is translated as CASSLQGTTGELFF. The J gene is TRBJ2-2, the V gene TRBV5-1, with D possibly being TRBD1 (6 bases). Between the trimmed V and J ends, which lost 1 base and 5 bases, there was a span of 9 bases. This CDR3 is built from 14 residues. Germline lookup yields CDR1 SGHRS and CDR2 YFSETQ.

V gene TRBV20-1 combines with J gene TRBJ2-1; D gene ambiguous. CDR3 length: 14 residues. The V gene lost 0 bases and the J gene lost 7 bases, with 13 bases spanning the gap. Germline V gene sequence: CDR1 DFQATT, CDR2 SNEGSKA (reference sequence). CDR3 DNA sequence: TGCAGTGCTAGAGATTTCTTGGGGTCTAATGAGCAGTTCTTC. This encodes CSARDFLGSNEQFF.

The sample holds a few counts of this clonotype. This chain links TRBV6-1 with TRBJ2-3; maybe TRBD2 (5 bases). This CDR3 region has 16 residues. Germline CDR1 and CDR2: MNHNS and SASEGT. The V and J ends lost 6 bases and 1 base respectively, with 17 bases between them. This CDR3 reads CASRPWSSSGTDTQYF. DNA for the CDR3: TGTGCCAGCAGGCCATGGTCTAGCTCGGGCACAGATACGCAGTATTTT.

V gene TRBV6-1 combines with J gene TRBJ2-5; 10 nucleotides match TRBD1. Trimming took 6 bases from V and 2 from J; bases not matched to a gene: 9. The CDR3 covers 16 residues. Germline V gene lookup returns CDR1 MNHNS and CDR2 SASEGT. CDR3 amino acids: CASRTGGGYQQETQYF. Here the CDR3 DNA reads TGTGCCAGCAGGACAGGGGGCGGCTACCAACAAGAGACCCAGTACTTC.

This clonotype was picked up one time. The chain uses TRBV28 and TRBJ1-2; 7 positions agree with TRBD1. This CDR3 region has 13 residues. Germline CDR1 reads MDHEN; CDR2 reads SYDVKM. With 5 bases clipped from V and 10 bases from J, the junction kept 10 bases outside the gene matches. The chain's CDR3 is CASSNPPGTVYTF. CDR3 bases: TGTGCCAGCAGTAATCCTCCCGGGACAGTCTACACCTTC.

This clonotype was seen repeatedly, ten times or more. V and J are TRBV29-1 and TRBJ2-3; 8 bases map to TRBD1. Per germline, CDR1 SQVTM and CDR2 ANQGSEA. Trimming took 3 bases from V and 2 from J; bases not matched to a gene: 7. The CDR3 runs to 15 residues. The CDR3 DNA reads as TGCAGCGTTGAGAGGGGGACAGGCCCCACAGATACGCAGTATTTT. This encodes CSVERGTGPTDTQYF.

In DNA, the CDR3 is TGTGCCAGCAGTGACTCACCCTGGGGGTCCTACACAGATACGCAGTATTTT. It specifies CASSDSPWGSYTDTQYF. The chain is built from TRBV6-4 and TRBJ2-3; perhaps D is TRBD1 or TRBD2 (5 bases each). The ends were cut back, 0 bases at V and 2 bases at J, with 15 bases in the middle. Germline-derived CDR1 and CDR2 are MRHNA and SNTAGT. The CDR3 has 17 amino acids.

This clonotype was observed a handful of times. The chain has TRBV7-9 and TRBJ2-1; either TRBD1 or TRBD2 may supply D (5 bases each). This CDR3 contains 15 residues. V lost 5 bases to trimming and J lost 6 bases, with 17 bases between them. Germline V gives CDR1 SEHNR, CDR2 FQNEAQ (reference sequence). The CDR3 reads CASSRPGVGTNEQFF. DNA of the CDR3: TGTGCCAGCAGCCGCCCGGGTGTGGGGACCAATGAGCAGTTCTTC.

This clonotype appeared a few times. The rearrangement links TRBV29-1 to TRBJ1-1, with a weak D call TRBD1 (5 bases). The germline V gene has CDR1 SQVTM and CDR2 ANQGSEA. The CDR3 consists of 14 residues. Trimming cost V 4 bases and J 1 base, with 13 bases left between them. The CDR3 spells CSVGAGRTNTEAFF. The CDR3 coding sequence is TGCAGCGTTGGCGCAGGGAGGACGAACACTGAAGCTTTCTTT.

The chain uses TRBV7-7 and TRBJ2-5; 12 bases agree with TRBD2. V shed 3 bases, J shed 4 bases, and the junction held 9 bases outside the gene matches. Germline V CDR1 and CDR2: SSHAT, FNYEAQ (reference sequence). The CDR3 is 17 residues long. Here the CDR3 DNA reads TGTGCCAGCAGCTTGGGACTAGCGGGCCAAAGGGGAGAGACCCAGTACTTC. It is translated as CASSLGLAGQRGETQYF.

This clonotype was seen a few times. The V gene is TRBV25-1, the J gene TRBJ2-3; the D gene could be TRBD1 or TRBD2 (5 bases each). Germline CDR1 and CDR2: MGHDK and SYGVNS. V lost 8 bases, J lost 9 bases, and 12 bases lay in between. The CDR3 is 11 residues long. The CDR3 DNA follows: TGTGCCAGCGGGACGAGTAGAACGCAGTATTTT. Its translation: CASGTSRTQYF.

This clonotype was counted between two and nine times. The chain links TRBV6-5 to TRBJ2-1; TRBD1 agrees at 7 bases. V trimming: 4 bases; J trimming: 8 bases; junction bases outside the gene matches: 11. The CDR3 has 15 amino acids. Germline CDR1 and CDR2: MNHEY and SVGAGI. CDR3 sequence (DNA): TGTGCCAGCAGTTCATCCCACAGGGGACGACATGAGCAGTTCTTC. Its translation: CASSSSHRGRHEQFF.

This chain connects TRBV29-1 to TRBJ2-1; 7 bases match TRBD2. CDR3 size: 14 residues. Losses at the gene ends were 6 bases for V and 3 bases for J; bases not matched to a gene: 8. Germline CDR1 and CDR2: SQVTM and ANQGSEA. This CDR3 is CSVHKGGGYNEQFF. The CDR3 nucleotides read TGCAGCGTGCATAAAGGCGGGGGCTACAATGAGCAGTTCTTC.

The chain combines TRBV12-3 or TRBV12-4 with TRBJ2-7; TRBD1 aligns across 8 bases. The CDR3 consists of 14 residues. V shed 7 bases, J shed 7 bases, and the junction held 12 bases outside the gene matches. CDR3 protein: CASTLFGRGHEQYF. CDR3 nucleotide sequence: TGTGCCAGCACGCTTTTTGGCAGGGGGCATGAGCAGTACTTC.